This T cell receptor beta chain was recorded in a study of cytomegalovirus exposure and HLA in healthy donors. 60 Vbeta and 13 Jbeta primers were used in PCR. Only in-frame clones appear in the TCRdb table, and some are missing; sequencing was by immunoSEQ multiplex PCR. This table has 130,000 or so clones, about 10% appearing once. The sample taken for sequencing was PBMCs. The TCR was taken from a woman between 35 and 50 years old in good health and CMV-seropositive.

CDR3 amino acids: CASSFPTNEQYF. The CDR3 nucleotides read TGTGCCAGCAGCTTCCCGACTAACGAGCAGTACTTC. The chain uses TRBV11-2 and TRBJ2-7; D is possibly TRBD2 (5 bases). Trimming stripped 3 bases from V and 5 bases from J, with 8 bases between. The CDR3 has 12 amino acids. CDR1 is SGHAT and CDR2 is FQNNGV in the germline V gene.